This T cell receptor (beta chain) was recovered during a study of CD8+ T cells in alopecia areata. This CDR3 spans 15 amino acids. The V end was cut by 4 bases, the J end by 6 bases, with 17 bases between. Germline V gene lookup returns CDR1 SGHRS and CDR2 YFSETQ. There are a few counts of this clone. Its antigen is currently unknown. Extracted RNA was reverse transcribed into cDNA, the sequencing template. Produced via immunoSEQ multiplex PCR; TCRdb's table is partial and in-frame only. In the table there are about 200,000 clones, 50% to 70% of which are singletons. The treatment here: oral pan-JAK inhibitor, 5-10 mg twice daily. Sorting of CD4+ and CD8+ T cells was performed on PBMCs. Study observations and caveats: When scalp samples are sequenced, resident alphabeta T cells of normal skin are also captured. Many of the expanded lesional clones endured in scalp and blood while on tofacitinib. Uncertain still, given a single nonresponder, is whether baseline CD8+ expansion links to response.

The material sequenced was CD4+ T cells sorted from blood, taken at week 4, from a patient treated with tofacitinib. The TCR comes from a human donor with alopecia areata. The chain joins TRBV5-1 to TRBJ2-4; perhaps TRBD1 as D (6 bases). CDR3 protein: CASSAFGGPGNIQYF. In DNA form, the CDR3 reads TGCGCCAGCAGCGCGTTTGGGGGCCCAGGAAACATTCAGTACTTC.